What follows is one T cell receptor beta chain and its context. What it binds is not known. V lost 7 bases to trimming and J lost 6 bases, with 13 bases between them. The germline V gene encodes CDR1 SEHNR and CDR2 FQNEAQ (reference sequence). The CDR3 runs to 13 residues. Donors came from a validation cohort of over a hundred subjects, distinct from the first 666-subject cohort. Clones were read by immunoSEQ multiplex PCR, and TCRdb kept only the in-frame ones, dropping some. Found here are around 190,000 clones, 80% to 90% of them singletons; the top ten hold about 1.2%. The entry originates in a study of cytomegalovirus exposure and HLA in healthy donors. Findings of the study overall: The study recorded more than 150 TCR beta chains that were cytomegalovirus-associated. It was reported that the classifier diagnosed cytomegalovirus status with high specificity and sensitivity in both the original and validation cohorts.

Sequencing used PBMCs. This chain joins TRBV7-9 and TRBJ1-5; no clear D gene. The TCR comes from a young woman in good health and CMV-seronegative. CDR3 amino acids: CASNQSPGQPQHF. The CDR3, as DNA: TGTGCCAGCAACCAGAGTCCGGGTCAGCCCCAGCATTTT.